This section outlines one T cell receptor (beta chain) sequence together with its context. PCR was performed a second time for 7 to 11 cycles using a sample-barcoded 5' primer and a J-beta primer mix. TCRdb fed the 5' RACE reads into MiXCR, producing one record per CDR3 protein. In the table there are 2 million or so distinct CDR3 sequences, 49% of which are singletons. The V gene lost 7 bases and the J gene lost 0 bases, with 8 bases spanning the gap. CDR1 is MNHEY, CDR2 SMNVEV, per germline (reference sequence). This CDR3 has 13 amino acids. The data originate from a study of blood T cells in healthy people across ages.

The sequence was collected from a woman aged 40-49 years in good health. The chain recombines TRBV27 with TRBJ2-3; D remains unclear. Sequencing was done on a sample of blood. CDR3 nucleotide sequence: TGTGCCAGCATGGGCGGAAGCACAGATACGCAGTATTTT. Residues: CASMGGSTDTQYF.